A single sample gave rise to the 3 T cell receptor beta chains below, sequenced in a study of control samples from healthy donors and cancer patients. Clones were sequenced by immunoSEQ multiplex PCR, and TCRdb holds only the in-frame ones, with some missing. The top ten clones hold about 7.1% of a sample with 130,000 or so clones, roughly nine tenths of them seen once. Sequencing was carried out using blood. Receptor source: a man between 18 and 29 years old in good health.

The gene calls are TRBV5-1 and TRBJ2-4; D is ambiguous. The V end was cut by 0 bases, the J end by 2 bases, with 12 bases between. Per the germline V gene, CDR1 is SGHRS and CDR2 is YFSETQ. CDR3 length: 16 amino acids. CDR3 in amino acids: CASSLGPFLTKNIQYF. The DNA for the CDR3 is TGCGCCAGCAGCTTGGGGCCTTTTTTAACCAAAAACATTCAGTACTTC.

The chain links TRBV3-1 (or the pseudogene TRBV3-2) to TRBJ1-3; 10 bases are shared with TRBD1. Germline-derived CDR1 and CDR2 are LGHDT and YNNKEL (reference sequence). V was pared by 4 bases and J by 2 bases, with 8 bases of the junction left unmatched. The CDR3 is 17 amino acids. CDR3 coding DNA: TGTGCCAGCAGCCTAAGACAGGGGGCGAATACTGGAAACACCATATATTTT. Translating gives CASSLRQGANTGNTIYF.

This chain uses TRBV5-1 with TRBJ1-3; D unresolved. The V end lost 7 bases, the J end lost 0 bases, and 11 bases lay between the germline ends. Per the germline V gene, CDR1 is SGHRS and CDR2 is YFSETQ. CDR3 size: 14 residues. The CDR3 region is CASSPVRSGNTIYF. In nucleotides, the CDR3 is TGCGCCAGCTCCCCAGTCCGCTCTGGAAACACCATATATTTT.